Listed below are T cell receptor beta chains from one sample, sequenced in a study of a mutant IDH1 vaccine in newly diagnosed glioma. Clones were sequenced by immunoSEQ multiplex PCR, and TCRdb holds only the in-frame ones, with some missing. This sample has tens of thousands of clones, with 65% to 85% found just once. The sample consisted of peripheral blood mononuclear cells (PBMCs), taken from a glioma patient treated with radiotherapy, temozolomide or both. All receptors come from a young woman with glioma. Some clones in this sample may be carry-over from other donors' samples. Both conserved end residues are part of each CDR3. A D gene is named only where the DNA matches it firmly. Clone size is not always given. Where it is, it says once, few, many or a class for expanded clones.

CDR3 length: 14; clone size: .; J gene: TRBJ2-3; D gene: .; V gene: TRBV7-9; CDR3 protein: CASSLETSTDTQYF; CDR3 DNA: TGTGCCAGCAGCTTAGAGACCTCCACAGATACGCAGTATTTT
CDR3 length: 11; clone size: .; J gene: TRBJ2-7; D gene: .; V gene: TRBV27; CDR3 protein: CASGPQDEQYF; CDR3 DNA: TGTGCCAGCGGGCCCCAAGACGAGCAGTACTTC
CDR3 length: 16; clone size: .; J gene: TRBJ2-3; D gene: TRBD2; V gene: TRBV2; CDR3 protein: CASSERGGGITDTQYF; CDR3 DNA: TGTGCCAGCAGTGAACGCGGGGGGGGGATCACAGATACGCAGTATTTT
CDR3 length: 15; clone size: few; J gene: TRBJ2-7; D gene: TRBD2; V gene: TRBV4-2; CDR3 protein: CASSRQTSGSHEQYF; CDR3 DNA: TGTGCCAGCAGCCGCCAGACTAGCGGGAGCCACGAGCAGTACTTC
CDR3 length: 13; clone size: once; J gene: TRBJ1-1; D gene: .; V gene: TRBV7-8; CDR3 protein: CASRLNTNTEAFF; CDR3 DNA: TGTGCCAGCAGACTTAATACGAACACTGAAGCTTTCTTT
CDR3 length: 15; clone size: .; J gene: TRBJ1-4; D gene: TRBD1; V gene: TRBV7-2; CDR3 protein: CASSAFGTGEQKLFF; CDR3 DNA: TGTGCCAGCAGCGCTTTCGGGACAGGGGAACAAAAACTGTTTTTT
CDR3 length: 14; clone size: .; J gene: TRBJ2-3; D gene: .; V gene: TRBV7-9; CDR3 protein: CASSLRAVTDTQYF; CDR3 DNA: TGTGCCAGCAGCTTAAGGGCAGTTACAGATACGCAGTATTTT
CDR3 length: 13; clone size: .; J gene: TRBJ1-1; D gene: .; V gene: TRBV5-1; CDR3 protein: CASSLGEVNEAFF; CDR3 DNA: TGCGCCAGCAGCTTGGGAGAAGTGAATGAAGCTTTCTTT
CDR3 length: 13; clone size: .; J gene: TRBJ2-2; D gene: .; V gene: TRBV5-1; CDR3 protein: CASSNRDTGELFF; CDR3 DNA: TGCGCCAGCAGTAACAGGGATACCGGGGAGCTGTTTTTT
CDR3 length: 19; clone size: .; J gene: TRBJ2-7; D gene: .; V gene: TRBV4-3; CDR3 protein: CAPPQGSIGRDEGIYEQYF; CDR3 DNA: TGCGCCCCCCCTCAGGGGAGCATAGGGAGGGATGAGGGAATATACGAGCAGTACTTC
CDR3 length: 15; clone size: .; J gene: TRBJ1-5; D gene: TRBD1; V gene: TRBV6-1; CDR3 protein: CASSPGGVSNQPQHF; CDR3 DNA: TGTGCCAGCAGTCCAGGGGGTGTTAGCAATCAGCCCCAGCATTTT
CDR3 length: 13; clone size: .; J gene: TRBJ1-2; D gene: TRBD1; V gene: TRBV27; CDR3 protein: CASSFRDSYGYTF; CDR3 DNA: TGTGCCAGCAGTTTCCGGGACAGCTATGGCTACACCTTC
CDR3 length: 14; clone size: .; J gene: TRBJ2-7; D gene: .; V gene: TRBV7-2; CDR3 protein: CASSTQTRSYEQYF; CDR3 DNA: TGTGCCAGCAGCACCCAGACTAGAAGCTACGAGCAGTACTTC
CDR3 length: 16; clone size: .; J gene: TRBJ1-1; D gene: TRBD1; V gene: TRBV9; CDR3 protein: CASSPGQGSWDTEAFF; CDR3 DNA: TGTGCCAGCAGCCCGGGACAGGGATCCTGGGACACTGAAGCTTTCTTT